This is a list of T cell receptor beta chains from one sample in a study of CD8 T cells in Susac syndrome. TCRdb re-called the immunoSEQ multiplex PCR reads through MiXCR, storing one row per CDR3 protein. The table lists 130,000 to 150,000 distinct CDR3 sequences, about 94% of them singletons. The sequenced sample was CD8+ T cells from PBMCs. The origin of the receptors is a human donor in good health. The CDR3 runs from the conserved cysteine through the conserved F or W. D genes are given only for firm matches.

v_call,d_call,j_call,cdr3_nt,cdr3_aa
TRBV14,NA,TRBJ1-1,TGTGCCAGCAGCCCCGGCGGTAGAGATGAAGCTTTCTTT,CASSPGGRDEAFF
TRBV9,TRBD1,TRBJ1-1,TGTGCCAGCAGCGAACAGGGGGGCACTGAAGCTTTCTTT,CASSEQGGTEAFF
TRBV6-5,NA,TRBJ2-3,TGTGCCAGCAGTCGCTACTTCACAGATACGCAGTATTTT,CASSRYFTDTQYF
TRBV15,NA,TRBJ2-3,TGTGCCACCAGCAGAGATCCCATCGGGACGGTGCCCACAGATACGCAGTATTTT,CATSRDPIGTVPTDTQYF
TRBV9,NA,TRBJ1-1,TGTGCCAGCAGCAGCGTAGGGATGAACACTGAAGCTTTCTTT,CASSSVGMNTEAFF
TRBV29-1,TRBD2,TRBJ2-1,TGCAGCGGTACCGGACTAGCGGGAGGCCTTGGCGATGAGCAGTTCTTC,CSGTGLAGGLGDEQFF
TRBV4-1,NA,TRBJ2-3,TGCGCCAGCAGCTCTGAAGGGTTTGGAGATACGCAGTATTTT,CASSSEGFGDTQYF
TRBV4-3,NA,TRBJ2-2,TGCGCCAGCAGCCAAGAAAGGACAGGGGAGCTGTTTTTT,CASSQERTGELFF
TRBV7-9,NA,TRBJ2-3,TGTGCCAGCAGCCCGGTCGGGACTAGCACAGATACGCAGTATTTT,CASSPVGTSTDTQYF
TRBV2,NA,TRBJ2-3,TGTGCCAGCAGTGAGACTCTAGTAAGCACAGATACGCAGTATTTT,CASSETLVSTDTQYF
TRBV5-1,NA,TRBJ2-7,TGCGCCAGCAGCCCGGACGGGCCGGTAATGTGGCAGTACTTC,CASSPDGPVMWQYF
TRBV9,NA,TRBJ2-7,TGTGCCAGCAGCGTAGGGGGCTTGGGCGAGCAGTACTTC,CASSVGGLGEQYF
TRBV13,TRBD2,TRBJ2-7,TGTGCCAGCAGCCACGGGACTAACACCTACGAGCAGTACTTC,CASSHGTNTYEQYF
TRBV19,TRBD1,TRBJ2-7,TGTGCCAGTAGTCCATGGCAGGGGGCACGGGAGCAGTACTTC,CASSPWQGAREQYF
TRBV6-5,NA,TRBJ1-1,TGTGCCAGCAGTTTCTCTGGCTATACTGAAGCTTTCTTT,CASSFSGYTEAFF
TRBV2,TRBD1,TRBJ1-1,TGTGCCAGCAGTCCCGGGACAGGGGATGGCACTGAAGCTTTCTTT,CASSPGTGDGTEAFF